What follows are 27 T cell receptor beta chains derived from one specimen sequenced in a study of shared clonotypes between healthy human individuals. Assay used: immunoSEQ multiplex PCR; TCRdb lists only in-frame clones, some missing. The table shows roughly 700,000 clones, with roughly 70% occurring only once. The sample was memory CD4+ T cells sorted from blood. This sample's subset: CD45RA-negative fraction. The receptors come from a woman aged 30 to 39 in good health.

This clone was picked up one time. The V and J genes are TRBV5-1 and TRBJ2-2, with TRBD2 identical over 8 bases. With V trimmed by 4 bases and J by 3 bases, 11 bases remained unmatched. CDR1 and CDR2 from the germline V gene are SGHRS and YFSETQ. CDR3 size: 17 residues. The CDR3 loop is CASSVTGTSYDTGELFF. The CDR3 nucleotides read TGCGCCAGCAGCGTAACCGGGACTAGTTATGACACCGGGGAGCTGTTTTTT.

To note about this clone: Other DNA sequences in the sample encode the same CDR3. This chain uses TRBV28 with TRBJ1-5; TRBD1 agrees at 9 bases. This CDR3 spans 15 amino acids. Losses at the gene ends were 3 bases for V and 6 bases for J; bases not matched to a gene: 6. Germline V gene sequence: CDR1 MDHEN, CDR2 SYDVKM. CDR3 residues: CASSFRGQGGQPQHF. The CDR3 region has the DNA TGTGCCAGCAGTTTCAGGGGACAGGGCGGTCAGCCCCAGCATTTT.

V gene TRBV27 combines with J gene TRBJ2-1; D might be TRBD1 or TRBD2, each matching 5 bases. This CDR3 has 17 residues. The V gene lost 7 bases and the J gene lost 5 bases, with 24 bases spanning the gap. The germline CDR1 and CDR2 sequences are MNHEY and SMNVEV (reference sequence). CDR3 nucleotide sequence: TGTGCCAGCATGATACGCCCGGGACCAACTACGAACAATGAGCAGTTCTTC. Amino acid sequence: CASMIRPGPTTNNEQFF.

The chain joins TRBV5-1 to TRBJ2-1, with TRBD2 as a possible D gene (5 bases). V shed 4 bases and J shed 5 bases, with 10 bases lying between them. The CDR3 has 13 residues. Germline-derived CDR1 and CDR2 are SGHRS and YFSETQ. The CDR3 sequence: CASSTAVHNEQFF. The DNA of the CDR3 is TGCGCCAGCAGCACAGCGGTACACAATGAGCAGTTCTTC.

The CDR3 DNA sequence: TGTGCCAGCAGAGCAACTAGCGGCCAGCAGTTCTTC. The encoded protein is CASRATSGQQFF. The chain employs TRBV11-2 and TRBJ2-1; 8 bases line up with TRBD2. The CDR3 length is 12 residues. Germline trimming cut 6 bases from V and 11 bases from J; bases unmatched to any gene: 6. Germline CDR1 reads SGHAT; CDR2 reads FQNNGV.

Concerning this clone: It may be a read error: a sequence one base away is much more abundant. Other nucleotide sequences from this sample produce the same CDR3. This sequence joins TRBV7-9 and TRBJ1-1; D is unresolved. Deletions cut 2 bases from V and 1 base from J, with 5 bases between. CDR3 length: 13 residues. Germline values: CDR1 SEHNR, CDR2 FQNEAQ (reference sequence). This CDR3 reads CASSLRENTEAFF. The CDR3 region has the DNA TGTGCCAGCAGCTTACGGGAGAACACTGAAGCTTTCTTT. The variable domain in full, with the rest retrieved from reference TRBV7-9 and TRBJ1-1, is DTGVSQNPRHKITKRGQNVTFRCDPISEHNRLYWYRQTLGQGPEFLTYFQNEAQLEKSRLLSDRFSAERPKGSFSTLEIQRTEQGDSAMYLCASSLRENTEAFFGQGTRLTVV.

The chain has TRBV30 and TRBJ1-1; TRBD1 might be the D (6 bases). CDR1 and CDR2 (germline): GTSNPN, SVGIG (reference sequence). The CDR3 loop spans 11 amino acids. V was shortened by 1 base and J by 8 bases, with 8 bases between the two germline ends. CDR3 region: CAWSGGPEAFF. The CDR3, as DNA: TGTGCCTGGAGTGGGGGGCCCGAAGCTTTCTTT.

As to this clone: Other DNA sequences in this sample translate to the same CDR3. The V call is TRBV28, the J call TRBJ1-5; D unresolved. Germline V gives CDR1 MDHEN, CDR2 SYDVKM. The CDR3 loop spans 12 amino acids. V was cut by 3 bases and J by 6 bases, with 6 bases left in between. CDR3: CASSFRRQPQHF. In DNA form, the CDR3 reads TGTGCCAGCAGTTTTCGACGTCAGCCCCAGCATTTT.

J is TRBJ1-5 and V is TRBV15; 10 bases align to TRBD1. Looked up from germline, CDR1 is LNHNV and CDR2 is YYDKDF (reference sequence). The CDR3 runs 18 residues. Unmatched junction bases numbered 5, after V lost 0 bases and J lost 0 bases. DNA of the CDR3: TGTGCCACCAGCAGAGAGTGGACAGGGGGATATAGCAATCAGCCCCAGCATTTT. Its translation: CATSREWTGGYSNQPQHF.

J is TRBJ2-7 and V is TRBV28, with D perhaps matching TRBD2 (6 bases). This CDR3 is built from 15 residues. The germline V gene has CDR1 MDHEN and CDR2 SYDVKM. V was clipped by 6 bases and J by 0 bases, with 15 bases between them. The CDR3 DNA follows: TGTGCCAGCAGGAGGGGCGAGGGAGGCTCCTACGAGCAGTACTTC. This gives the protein CASRRGEGGSYEQYF.

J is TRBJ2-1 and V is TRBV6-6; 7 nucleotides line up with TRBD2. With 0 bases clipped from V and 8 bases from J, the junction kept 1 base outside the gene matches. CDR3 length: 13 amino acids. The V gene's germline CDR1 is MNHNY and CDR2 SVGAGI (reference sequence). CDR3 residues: CASSYSRGDEQFF. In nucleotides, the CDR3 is TGTGCCAGCAGTTACTCCCGGGGGGATGAGCAGTTCTTC.

The CDR3 spells CASLLAANEQFF. The CDR3 DNA sequence: TGTGCCAGCCTCCTAGCGGCGAATGAGCAGTTCTTC. The chain links TRBV2 to TRBJ2-1, with 7 positions matching TRBD2. Germline V CDR1 and CDR2: SNHLY, FYNNEI. J was trimmed by 7 bases and V by 8 bases; bases with no gene match: 5. The CDR3 runs 12 residues.

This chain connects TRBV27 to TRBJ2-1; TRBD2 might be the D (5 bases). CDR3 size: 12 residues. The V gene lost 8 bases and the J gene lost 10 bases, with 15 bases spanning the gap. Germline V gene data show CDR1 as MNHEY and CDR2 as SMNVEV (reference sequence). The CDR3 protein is CASGPLAAEQFF. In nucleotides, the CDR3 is TGTGCCAGCGGCCCCCTAGCAGCAGAGCAGTTCTTC.

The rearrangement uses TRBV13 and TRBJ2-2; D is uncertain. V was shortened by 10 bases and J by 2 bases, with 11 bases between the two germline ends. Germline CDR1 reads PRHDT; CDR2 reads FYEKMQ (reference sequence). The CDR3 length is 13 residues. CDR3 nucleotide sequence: TGTGCCACTGGATTGATTAACACCGGGGAGCTGTTTTTT. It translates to CATGLINTGELFF.

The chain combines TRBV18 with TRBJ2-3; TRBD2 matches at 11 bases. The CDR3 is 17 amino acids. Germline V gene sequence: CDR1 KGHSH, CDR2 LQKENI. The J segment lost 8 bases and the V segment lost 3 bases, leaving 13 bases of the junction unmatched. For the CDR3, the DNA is TGTGCCAGCTCACCTACGGATCGTCTAGCGGGAGGCAGTACGCAGTATTTT. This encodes CASSPTDRLAGGSTQYF.

The CDR3 DNA is TGTGCCAGCAGTTTACAAGCACGAAATTTCCAAGAGACCCAGTACTTC. Encoded protein: CASSLQARNFQETQYF. The chain has TRBV28 and TRBJ2-5; no clear D. V lost 2 bases, J lost 1 base, and 14 bases lay in between. Germline values: CDR1 MDHEN, CDR2 SYDVKM. The CDR3 runs 16 residues. Complete variable domain (other parts from reference TRBV28 and TRBJ2-5): DVKVTQSSRYLVKRTGEKVFLECVQDMDHENMFWYRQDPGLGLRLIYFSYDVKMKEKGDIPEGYSVSREKKERFSLILESASTNQTSMYLCASSLQARNFQETQYFGPGTRLLVL.

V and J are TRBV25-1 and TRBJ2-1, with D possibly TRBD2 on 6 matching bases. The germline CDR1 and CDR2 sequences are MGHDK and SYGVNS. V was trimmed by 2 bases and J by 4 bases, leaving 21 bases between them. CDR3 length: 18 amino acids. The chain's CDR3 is CASSELNPTRYIYNEQFF. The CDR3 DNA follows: TGTGCCAGCAGTGAACTCAACCCGACTAGGTACATATACAATGAGCAGTTCTTC.

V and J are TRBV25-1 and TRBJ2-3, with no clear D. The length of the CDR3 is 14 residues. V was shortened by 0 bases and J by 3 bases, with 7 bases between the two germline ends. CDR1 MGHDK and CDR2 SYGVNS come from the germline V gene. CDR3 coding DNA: TGTGCCAGCAGTGAATATCGTCCGACAGATACGCAGTATTTT. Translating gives CASSEYRPTDTQYF.

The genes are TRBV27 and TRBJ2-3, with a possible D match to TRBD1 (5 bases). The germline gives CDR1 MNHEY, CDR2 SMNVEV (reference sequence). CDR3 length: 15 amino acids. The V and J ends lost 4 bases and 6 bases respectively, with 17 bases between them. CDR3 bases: TGTGCCAGCAGTTCCCTCGGGTGGGGCGACGATACGCAGTATTTT. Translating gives CASSSLGWGDDTQYF.

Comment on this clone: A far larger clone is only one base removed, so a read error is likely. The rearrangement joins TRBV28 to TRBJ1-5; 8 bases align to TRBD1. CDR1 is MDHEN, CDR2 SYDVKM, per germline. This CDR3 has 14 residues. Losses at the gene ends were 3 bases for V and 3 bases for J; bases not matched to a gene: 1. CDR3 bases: TGTGCCAGCAGTTTGACAGGGGCCAATCAGCCCCAGCATTTT. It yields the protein CASSLTGANQPQHF.

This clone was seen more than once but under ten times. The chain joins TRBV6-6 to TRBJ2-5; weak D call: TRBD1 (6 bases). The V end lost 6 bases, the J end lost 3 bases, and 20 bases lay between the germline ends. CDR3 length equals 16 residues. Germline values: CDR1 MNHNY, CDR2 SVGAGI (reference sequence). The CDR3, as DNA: TGTGCCAGCAGCCTGGGCCGCCGGACAGACAAAGAGACCCAGTACTTC. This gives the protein CASSLGRRTDKETQYF.

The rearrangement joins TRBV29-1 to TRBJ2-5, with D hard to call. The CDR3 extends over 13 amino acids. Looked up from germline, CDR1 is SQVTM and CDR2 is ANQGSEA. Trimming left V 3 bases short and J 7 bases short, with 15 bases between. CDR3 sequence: CSVDSYGSRTQYF. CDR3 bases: TGCAGCGTTGATTCTTACGGCTCCCGGACCCAGTACTTC.

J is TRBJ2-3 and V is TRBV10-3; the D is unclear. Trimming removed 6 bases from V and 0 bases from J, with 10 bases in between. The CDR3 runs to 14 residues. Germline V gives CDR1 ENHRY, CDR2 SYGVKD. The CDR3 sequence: CAIRIKNSTDTQYF. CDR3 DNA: TGTGCCATCAGGATTAAAAATAGCACAGATACGCAGTATTTT.

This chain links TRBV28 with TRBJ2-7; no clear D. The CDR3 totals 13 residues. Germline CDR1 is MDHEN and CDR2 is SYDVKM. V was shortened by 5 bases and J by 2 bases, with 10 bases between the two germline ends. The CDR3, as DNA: TGTGCCAGCAGTATAAGACGCCCCTACGAGCAGTACTTC. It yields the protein CASSIRRPYEQYF.

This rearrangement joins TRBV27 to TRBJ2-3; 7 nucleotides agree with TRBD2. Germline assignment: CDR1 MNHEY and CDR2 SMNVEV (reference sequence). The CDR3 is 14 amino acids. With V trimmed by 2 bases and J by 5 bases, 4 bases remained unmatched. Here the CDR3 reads CASSLTSDRDTQYF. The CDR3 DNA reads TGTGCCAGCAGTTTAACTAGCGATCGAGATACGCAGTATTTT.

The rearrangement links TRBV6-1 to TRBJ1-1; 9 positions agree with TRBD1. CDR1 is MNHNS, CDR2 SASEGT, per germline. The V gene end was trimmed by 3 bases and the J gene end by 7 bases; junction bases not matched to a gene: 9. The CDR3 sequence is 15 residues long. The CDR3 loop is CASSDGDRAIFEAFF. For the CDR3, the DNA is TGTGCCAGCAGTGACGGGGACAGGGCAATATTTGAAGCTTTCTTT.

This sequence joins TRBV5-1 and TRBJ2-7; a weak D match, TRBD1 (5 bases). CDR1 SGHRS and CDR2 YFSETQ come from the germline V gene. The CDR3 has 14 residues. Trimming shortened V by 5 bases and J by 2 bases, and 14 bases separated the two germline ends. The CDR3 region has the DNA TGCGCCAGCAGTTCTAACCAGGGTCCCTACGAGCAGTACTTC. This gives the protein CASSSNQGPYEQYF.